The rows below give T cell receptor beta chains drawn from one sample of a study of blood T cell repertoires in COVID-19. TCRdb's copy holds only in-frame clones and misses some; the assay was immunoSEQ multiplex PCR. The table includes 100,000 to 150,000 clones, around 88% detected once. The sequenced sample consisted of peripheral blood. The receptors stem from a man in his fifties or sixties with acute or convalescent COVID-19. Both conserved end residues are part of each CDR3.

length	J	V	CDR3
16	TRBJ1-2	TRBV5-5	CASSLRPGWTNYGYTF
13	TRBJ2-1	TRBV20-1	CSASALVGNEQFF
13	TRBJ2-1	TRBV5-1	CASSPPWGEEQFF
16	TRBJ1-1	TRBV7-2	CASSLRMAATNTEAFF
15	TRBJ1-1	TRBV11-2	CASSFSGLLNTEAFF
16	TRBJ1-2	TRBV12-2	CASRLGFRGQNYGYTF
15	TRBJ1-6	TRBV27	CASSPPAGYNSPLHF
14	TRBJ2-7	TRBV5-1	CASSLGTVLYEQYF
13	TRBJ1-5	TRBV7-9	CASSDTGNQPQHF
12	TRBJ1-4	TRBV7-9	CASSPGGFELFF
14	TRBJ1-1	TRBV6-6	CASSYAGSDTEAFF